These 30 T cell receptor beta chains originate from one sample sequenced in a study of shared clonotypes between healthy human individuals. The repertoire was sequenced with immunoSEQ multiplex PCR; TCRdb's copy has only in-frame clones and lacks some. The repertoire includes fewer than 600,000 clones, 75% to 85% of them detected once, and 10% to 15% sits in the top ten. The sample consisted of PBMCs. The receptors come from a woman aged 35 to 49 in good health. Some clones in this sample may be carry-over from other donors' samples.

The J gene is TRBJ2-1, the V gene TRBV19, with 8 bases matching TRBD2. Germline V gene lookup returns CDR1 LNHDA and CDR2 SQIVND (reference sequence). This CDR3 is built from 14 residues. V was clipped by 6 bases and J by 12 bases; unmatched bases: 13. The CDR3 DNA sequence: TGTGCCAGTAGCCCTCCAGAGACTAGCGCCGCGCAGTTCTTC. As protein: CASSPPETSAAQFF.

This clone has just one count. One end of the junction fails to match germline, which may point to a read error. The J gene is TRBJ1-2, the V gene TRBV7-9, with D possibly TRBD1 on 6 matching bases. Germline V gene sequence: CDR1 SEHNR, CDR2 FQNEAQ (reference sequence). This CDR3 comprises 13 residues. Written as DNA, the CDR3 is TGCGCCAGCAGCCATGGCAGGGGATATGGCTACACCTTC. This encodes CASSHGRGYGYTF. Variable domain in full (rest from reference TRBV7-9 and TRBJ1-2): DTGVSQNPRHKITKRGQNVTFRCDPISEHNRLYWYRQTLGQGPEFLTYFQNEAQLEKSRLLSDRFSAERPKGSFSTLEIQRTEQGDSAMYLCASSHGRGYGYTFGSGTRLTVV.

This chain joins TRBV7-6 and TRBJ2-2; weak D call: TRBD2 (6 bases). This CDR3 is built from 16 residues. Looked up from germline, CDR1 is SGHVS and CDR2 is FNYEAQ. Trimming removed 2 bases at V and 2 bases at J, with 12 bases between. The CDR3 region is CASSLMGGTNTGELFF. CDR3 DNA: TGTGCCAGCAGCTTAATGGGCGGGACCAACACCGGGGAGCTGTTTTTT.

Regarding this clone: This CDR3 is also generated by other DNA sequences in the sample. The gene calls are TRBV28 and TRBJ1-5; D is undetermined. Trimming removed 3 bases at V and 1 base at J, with 4 bases between. There are 13 residues in the CDR3. CDR1 MDHEN and CDR2 SYDVKM come from the germline V gene. The CDR3 is CASSLDSNQPQHF. CDR3 nucleotides: TGTGCCAGCAGTTTGGACAGCAATCAGCCCCAGCATTTT.

In this sample, this clone turned up once. The chain uses TRBV11-2 and TRBJ2-5; 10 bases are shared with TRBD1. The junction had 4 bases not matched to a gene; V was cut back by 4 bases and J by 5 bases. This CDR3 is 14 amino acids long. CDR1 is SGHAT, CDR2 FQNNGV, per germline. The CDR3 spells CASSSGQGMETQYF. The CDR3 DNA is TGTGCCAGCAGCTCGGGACAGGGGATGGAGACCCAGTACTTC.

The V gene is TRBV28, the J gene TRBJ1-2; the match to TRBD1 covers 9 bases. This CDR3 is 16 amino acids long. Losses at the gene ends were 2 bases for V and 8 bases for J; bases not matched to a gene: 12. Germline CDR1 is MDHEN and CDR2 is SYDVKM. The CDR3 loop is CASSLIVGTGKAGYTF. The CDR3 DNA reads as TGTGCCAGCAGTTTAATCGTTGGGACAGGGAAAGCCGGCTACACCTTC.

J is TRBJ2-7 and V is TRBV28, with TRBD1 matching over 10 bases. Germline loops: CDR1 MDHEN, CDR2 SYDVKM. V dropped 5 bases and J dropped 6; count of bases not matched to a gene: 10. This CDR3 is 15 amino acids long. DNA for the CDR3: TGTGCCAGCAGTCCCGGGGGGACAGGGGATCCCGAGCAGTACTTC. Translated: CASSPGGTGDPEQYF.

Here the CDR3 reads CASSYQLAGTGELFF. The CDR3 DNA reads TGTGCCAGCAGTTACCAACTAGCGGGAACCGGGGAGCTGTTTTTT. The chain recombines TRBV6-5 with TRBJ2-2; TRBD2 matches at 10 bases. This CDR3 is built from 15 residues. V was clipped by 2 bases and J by 5 bases; unmatched bases: 2. CDR1 is MNHEY and CDR2 is SVGAGI in the germline V gene.

This clone showed up just a few times. DNA for the CDR3: TGTGCCAGCAGCTTATCAGGGCCCTGGGACGAGCAGTACTTC. Its protein product is CASSLSGPWDEQYF. The chain recombines TRBV7-9 with TRBJ2-7; possibly TRBD1 for D (5 bases). This CDR3 is built from 14 residues. CDR1 is SEHNR, CDR2 FQNEAQ, per germline (reference sequence). The ends were cut back, 2 bases at V and 5 bases at J, with 13 bases in the middle. The entire variable domain, with the rest obtained from reference TRBV7-9 and TRBJ2-7, is as follows: DTGVSQNPRHKITKRGQNVTFRCDPISEHNRLYWYRQTLGQGPEFLTYFQNEAQLEKSRLLSDRFSAERPKGSFSTLEIQRTEQGDSAMYLCASSLSGPWDEQYFGPGTRLTVT.

This clone has just a few counts. The chain couples TRBV25-1 to TRBJ2-5; a possible D gene is TRBD2 (6 bases). The germline V gene encodes CDR1 MGHDK and CDR2 SYGVNS. V shed 7 bases and J shed 5 bases, with 14 bases lying between them. The CDR3 is 13 residues long. Here the CDR3 reads CASKTSLGETQYF. For the CDR3, the DNA is TGTGCCAGCAAGACTAGTCTTGGGGAGACCCAGTACTTC.

J is TRBJ2-7 and V is TRBV7-9; D remains unclear. Trimming took 5 bases from V and 6 from J, leaving 20 bases between them. The germline V gene encodes CDR1 SEHNR and CDR2 FQNEAQ (reference sequence). The CDR3 covers 15 residues. CDR3 sequence reads: CASSPLGYEMGEQYF. CDR3 DNA sequence: TGTGCCAGCAGCCCCCTCGGCTACGAGATGGGCGAGCAGTACTTC. The whole variable domain, filled in from reference TRBV7-9 and TRBJ2-7, reads DTGVSQNPRHKITKRGQNVTFRCDPISEHNRLYWYRQTLGQGPEFLTYFQNEAQLEKSRLLSDRFSAERPKGSFSTLEIQRTEQGDSAMYLCASSPLGYEMGEQYFGPGTRLTVT.

CDR3 DNA: TGTGCCTGGAGTCCAGACCCTACCTACAATGAGCAGTTCTTC. Amino acid sequence: CAWSPDPTYNEQFF. The chain combines TRBV30 with TRBJ2-1; D not certain. Per germline, CDR1 GTSNPN and CDR2 SVGIG (reference sequence). V was trimmed by 2 bases and J by 2 bases, leaving 10 bases between them. The CDR3 is 14 residues long. The complete variable domain, with remaining parts taken from reference TRBV30 and TRBJ2-1, reads SQTIHQWPATLVQPVGSPLSLECTVEGTSNPNLYWYRQAAGRGLQLLFYSVGIGQISSEVPQNLSASRPQDRQFILSSKKLLLSDSGFYLCAWSPDPTYNEQFFGPGTRLTVL.

CDR3 sequence (DNA): TGTGCCAGCAGCTTAAGACTAGCGGGAGGGGGCTACAATGAGCAGTTCTTC. Translating gives CASSLRLAGGGYNEQFF. The gene calls are TRBV7-8 and TRBJ2-1; 14 positions match TRBD2. The V and J ends lost 2 bases and 3 bases, in that order; junction bases with no gene match: 3. The CDR3 has 17 amino acids. Germline loops: CDR1 SGHVS, CDR2 FQNEAQ. Full variable domain (missing parts from reference TRBV7-8 and TRBJ2-1): GAGVSQSPRYKVAKRGQDVALRCDPISGHVSLFWYQQALGQGPEFLTYFQNEAQLDKSGLPSDRFFAERPEGSVSTLKIQRTQQEDSAVYLCASSLRLAGGGYNEQFFGPGTRLTVL.

The chain uses TRBV5-1 and TRBJ2-5, with D possibly matching TRBD1 (5 bases). The germline CDR1 and CDR2 sequences are SGHRS and YFSETQ. Trimming pared 3 bases from V and 5 bases from J, leaving 20 bases between. This CDR3 contains 16 residues. CDR3 DNA sequence: TGCGCCAGCAGCTCCATCCCAGGGCAGGGCCTGGAGACCCAGTACTTC. Translating it yields CASSSIPGQGLETQYF.

The CDR3 is CASADPPYGETQYF. In DNA form, the CDR3 reads TGTGCCAGCGCTGATCCCCCCTATGGGGAGACCCAGTACTTC. This sequence joins TRBV2 and TRBJ2-5; unclear D gene. The germline gives CDR1 SNHLY, CDR2 FYNNEI. The V end was cut by 8 bases, the J end by 5 bases, with 18 bases between. The CDR3 loop spans 14 amino acids.

In DNA form, the CDR3 reads TGTGCCAGCAGCTGGCCGGGACAGGGAAACACTGAAGCTTTCTTT. Its protein product is CASSWPGQGNTEAFF. V and J are TRBV5-4 and TRBJ1-1; 9 bases fit TRBD1. The V gene's germline CDR1 is SGHNT and CDR2 YYREEE (reference sequence). V dropped 3 bases and J dropped 2; count of bases not matched to a gene: 5. The CDR3 spans 15 residues.

V gene TRBV2 combines with J gene TRBJ1-3; no definite D call. This CDR3 has 14 amino acids. The germline V and J ends were trimmed by 4 bases and 2 bases, with 9 bases remaining between them. Germline CDR1 reads SNHLY; CDR2 reads FYNNEI. The CDR3 protein is CASSVTRAGNTIYF. The CDR3 coding sequence is TGTGCCAGCAGTGTAACGCGAGCTGGAAACACCATATATTTT. The whole variable domain, remainder taken from reference TRBV2 and TRBJ1-3, is EPEVTQTPSHQVTQMGQEVILRCVPISNHLYFYWYRQILGQKVEFLVSFYNNEISEKSEIFDDQFSVERPDGSNFTLKIRSTKLEDSAMYFCASSVTRAGNTIYFGEGSWLTVV.

This chain uses TRBV11-2 with TRBJ1-3, with TRBD1 as a possible D gene (5 bases). Germline CDR1 reads SGHAT; CDR2 reads FQNNGV. V gave up 4 bases and J gave up 2 bases, with 9 bases separating them. CDR3 length: 14 amino acids. CDR3 amino acids: CASSSIGAGNTIYF. CDR3 sequence (DNA): TGTGCCAGCAGCTCAATAGGGGCTGGAAACACCATATATTTT.

This clone was detected once. The J gene is TRBJ1-1, the V gene TRBV5-1; TRBD1 matches at 7 bases. This CDR3 comprises 15 residues. The J segment lost 4 bases and the V segment lost 2 bases, leaving 8 bases of the junction unmatched. Germline CDR1 SGHRS, CDR2 YFSETQ. The CDR3 loop reads CASSLKTGQGTEAFF. CDR3 nucleotides: TGCGCCAGCAGCTTAAAGACAGGGCAGGGCACTGAAGCTTTCTTT.

This clone has a handful of counts. The chain joins TRBV7-2 to TRBJ2-2; 9 bases are a match to TRBD2. The CDR3 length is 17 residues. The V and J ends lost 5 bases and 5 bases, in that order; junction bases with no gene match: 12. The germline V gene encodes CDR1 SGHTA and CDR2 FQGNSA. The CDR3 DNA sequence: TGTGCCAGCAGCCCCGAGGGACTAGCTTCATCAACCGGGGAGCTGTTTTTT. This gives the protein CASSPEGLASSTGELFF.

CDR3 sequence reads: CAWIGGSWTEAFF. CDR3 nucleotide sequence: TGTGCCTGGATCGGGGGATCATGGACTGAAGCTTTCTTT. V and J are TRBV30 and TRBJ1-1, with D possibly TRBD1 on 5 matching bases. The CDR3 spans 13 residues. V lost 4 bases and J lost 5, with 14 bases in between. The germline V gene encodes CDR1 GTSNPN and CDR2 SVGIG (reference sequence).

The chain is built from TRBV7-9 and TRBJ1-2, with D tentatively TRBD1 (6 bases). The germline V gene has CDR1 SEHNR and CDR2 FQNEAQ (reference sequence). The length of the CDR3 is 15 residues. V lost 2 bases, J lost 5 bases, and 15 bases lay in between. The CDR3 DNA follows: TGTGCCAGCAGCTTATTAGTGACAGGACCATATGGCTACACCTTC. Amino acid sequence: CASSLLVTGPYGYTF.

This clone was counted once. The V call is TRBV18, the J call TRBJ1-1; no firm D call. V lost 3 bases to trimming and J lost 3 bases, with 8 bases between them. This CDR3 has 13 residues. The germline gives CDR1 KGHSH, CDR2 LQKENI. In DNA, the CDR3 is TGTGCCAGCTCACCGAATCTTTACACTGAAGCTTTCTTT. This sequence encodes CASSPNLYTEAFF. Using reference TRBV18 and TRBJ1-1 for the parts outside the CDR3, the full variable domain is NAGVMQNPRHLVRRRGQEARLRCSPMKGHSHVYWYRQLPEEGLKFMVYLQKENIIDESGMPKERFSAEFPKEGPSILRIQQVVRGDSAAYFCASSPNLYTEAFFGQGTRLTVV.

This sequence joins TRBV29-1 and TRBJ1-1; possibly TRBD1 for D (6 bases). V dropped 6 bases and J dropped 1 base, with 18 bases sitting between them. The CDR3 is 15 residues long. Per germline, CDR1 SQVTM and CDR2 ANQGSEA. The CDR3 protein is CSVLGAGTWNTEAFF. The CDR3 DNA is TGCAGCGTCCTTGGTGCGGGGACATGGAACACTGAAGCTTTCTTT.

This chain links TRBV2 with TRBJ2-7, with D hard to call. The CDR3 loop spans 12 amino acids. V was cut by 6 bases and J by 4 bases, with 10 bases left in between. Germline V CDR1 and CDR2: SNHLY, FYNNEI. CDR3 nucleotide sequence: TGTGCCAGCAGGGAAACAGTGTACGAGCAGTACTTC. It is translated as CASRETVYEQYF.

The chain couples TRBV6-5 to TRBJ2-1; D remains ambiguous. Deletions cut 2 bases from V and 0 bases from J, with 11 bases between. Germline CDR1 and CDR2: MNHEY and SVGAGI. This CDR3 region has 16 residues. The DNA of the CDR3 is TGTGCCAGCAGTTACCGGTTATCAAGCTCCTACAATGAGCAGTTCTTC. It yields the protein CASSYRLSSSYNEQFF.

The chain has TRBV5-1 and TRBJ2-4, with a possible D match to TRBD1 (5 bases). The CDR3 runs to 14 residues. Germline V lookup: CDR1 SGHRS, CDR2 YFSETQ. Deletions cut 3 bases from V and 2 bases from J, with 9 bases between. CDR3 sequence reads: CASSSQGTKNIQYF. CDR3 nucleotide sequence: TGCGCCAGCAGCTCGCAGGGAACCAAAAACATTCAGTACTTC.

The gene calls are TRBV11-1 and TRBJ2-7, with D possibly TRBD2 on 7 matching bases. This CDR3 comprises 13 residues. CDR1 SGHAT and CDR2 FQDESV come from the germline V gene (reference sequence). Trimming stripped 2 bases from V and 7 bases from J, with 12 bases between. The CDR3 spells CASSLTRGGEQYF. The CDR3 coding sequence is TGTGCCAGCAGCTTAACCAGGGGAGGGGAGCAGTACTTC.

This clone appeared a few times. This sequence joins TRBV4-1 and TRBJ1-3; D is perhaps TRBD1 (6 bases). Germline V gene lookup returns CDR1 MGHRA and CDR2 YSYEKL. With 4 bases removed from V and 0 bases from J, the gap between germline ends came to 7 bases. The CDR3 loop spans 14 amino acids. The CDR3 region is CASSLQGSGNTIYF. CDR3 coding DNA: TGCGCCAGCAGCCTACAGGGCTCTGGAAACACCATATATTTT.

This sequence joins TRBV29-1 and TRBJ1-1, with 9 bases fitting TRBD1. The CDR3 consists of 12 residues. The trim removed 7 bases at V and 3 bases at J, leaving 3 bases unmatched. From germline, CDR1 is SQVTM and CDR2 ANQGSEA. This CDR3 reads CSARTGDTEAFF. The CDR3 DNA follows: TGCAGCGCGAGGACAGGGGACACTGAAGCTTTCTTT.